The 29 T cell receptor beta chains below were found in one sample sequenced in a study of Ad26.COV2.S vaccination and SARS-CoV-2 variants. Indicated treatment: about 20 received Ad26.COV2.S at low or high dose, single or two shots; roughly five received placebo; per-sample allocation not given. Sample collection was performed on day 63 after the first vaccine or placebo injection. TCRdb's copy holds only in-frame clones and misses some; the assay was immunoSEQ multiplex PCR. Of around 400,000 clones in the sample, about four fifths are singletons; the top ten hold 7.4%. This material consisted of peripheral blood, taken in a trial of Ad26.COV2.S vaccine versus placebo. The source of these receptors is a person between 18 and 60 years old who received the Ad26.COV2.S COVID-19 vaccine or a placebo.

The rearrangement joins TRBV7-2 to TRBJ1-2; 7 bases map to TRBD1. The CDR3 has 15 residues. Unmatched junction bases numbered 9, after V lost 4 bases and J lost 4 bases. CDR1 is SGHTA, CDR2 FQGNSA, per germline. CDR3: CASSWDITGVYGYTF. In DNA, the CDR3 is TGTGCCAGCAGCTGGGACATCACAGGGGTCTATGGCTACACCTTC. Combining the CDR3 with reference TRBV7-2 and TRBJ1-2 gives the whole variable domain GAGVSQSPSNKVTEKGKDVELRCDPISGHTALYWYRQSLGQGLEFLIYFQGNSAPDKSGLPSDRFSAERTGGSVSTLTIQRTQQEDSAVYLCASSWDITGVYGYTFGSGTRLTVV.

The CDR3 DNA sequence: TGCGCCAGCAGCCAAGACAAGGGACAGGCTCGTGAAAAACTGTTTTTT. This gives the protein CASSQDKGQAREKLFF. The gene calls are TRBV4-3 and TRBJ1-4; TRBD1 agrees at 8 bases. Germline lookup yields CDR1 LGHNA and CDR2 YSLEER. V lost 0 bases to trimming and J lost 7 bases; unmatched junction nucleotides: 7. The CDR3 is made up of 16 amino acids.

The J gene is TRBJ2-1, the V gene TRBV2, with 11 bases matching TRBD2. The CDR3 contains 15 residues. With 4 bases clipped from V and 3 bases from J, the junction kept 2 bases outside the gene matches. CDR1 SNHLY and CDR2 FYNNEI come from the germline V gene. CDR3 sequence (DNA): TGTGCCAGCAGTGCGGGACTAGCGGTCTACAATGAGCAGTTCTTC. It encodes CASSAGLAVYNEQFF.

The J gene is TRBJ1-5, the V gene TRBV4-3; D call uncertain. This CDR3 region has 15 residues. V was cut by 0 bases and J by 2 bases, with 8 bases left in between. In germline, CDR1 is LGHNA, CDR2 YSLEER. The chain's CDR3 is CASSQEFGGNQPQHF. CDR3 nucleotide sequence: TGCGCCAGCAGCCAAGAATTTGGGGGCAATCAGCCCCAGCATTTT.

This clone appeared many times. This chain connects TRBV18 to TRBJ1-5; unclear D gene. This CDR3 contains 17 residues. The ends were cut back, 3 bases at V and 1 base at J, with 16 bases in the middle. The germline V gene encodes CDR1 KGHSH and CDR2 LQKENI. The CDR3 loop is CASSPTRRPESNQPQHF. The DNA for the CDR3 is TGTGCCAGCTCACCGACCCGACGGCCCGAGAGCAATCAGCCCCAGCATTTT.

The chain combines TRBV6-1 with TRBJ1-5; D is undetermined. The CDR3 length is 15 residues. The germline V gene has CDR1 MNHNS and CDR2 SASEGT. V lost 7 bases, J lost 3 bases, and 16 bases lay in between. The CDR3 loop reads CASTGRVPFNQPQHF. The CDR3 DNA sequence: TGTGCCAGCACCGGGAGGGTTCCTTTCAATCAGCCCCAGCATTTT.

This clone was counted only a few times. The V call is TRBV6-6, the J call TRBJ2-2, with D unresolved. CDR3 length equals 13 residues. Germline values: CDR1 MNHNY, CDR2 SVGAGI (reference sequence). V was pared by 2 bases and J by 7 bases, with 8 bases between. DNA of the CDR3: TGTGCCAGCAGTTACGATCCGGGCGGGGAGCTGTTTTTT. Encoded protein: CASSYDPGGELFF.

The chain employs TRBV11-2 and TRBJ2-7; 7 bases are a match to TRBD2. This CDR3 is 14 amino acids long. Germline V CDR1 and CDR2: SGHAT, FQNNGV. Losses at the gene ends were 2 bases for V and 7 bases for J; bases not matched to a gene: 8. CDR3 nucleotide sequence: TGTGCCAGCAGCTTACCGGGACTATCTTTGGAGCAGTACTTC. This codes for CASSLPGLSLEQYF.

The chain recombines TRBV24-1 with TRBJ2-1, with 8 bases matching TRBD1. The junction had 8 bases not matched to a gene; V was cut back by 5 bases and J by 6 bases. The length of the CDR3 is 15 residues. Germline CDR1 KGHDR, CDR2 SFDVKD. CDR3 nucleotide sequence: TGTGCCACCAGTGTCTCGAGACAGGGGCCCAATGAGCAGTTCTTC. Its protein product is CATSVSRQGPNEQFF.

The V and J genes are TRBV11-3 and TRBJ2-2, with D maybe TRBD2 (5 bases). This CDR3 comprises 15 residues. Trimming cost V 3 bases and J 2 bases, with 10 bases left between them. Germline CDR1 SGHNT, CDR2 YENEEA. DNA for the CDR3: TGTGCCAGCAGCTTCGGCGGGCTTAACACCGGGGAGCTGTTTTTT. The encoded protein is CASSFGGLNTGELFF. The whole variable domain, filled in from reference TRBV11-3 and TRBJ2-2, reads EAGVVQSPRYKIIEKKQPVAFWCNPISGHNTLYWYLQNLGQGPELLIRYENEEAVDDSQLPKDRFSAERLKGVDSTLKIQPAELGDSAVYLCASSFGGLNTGELFFGEGSRLTVL.

This chain uses TRBV5-8 with TRBJ2-5, with D unresolved. CDR1 and CDR2 from the germline V gene are SGHTS and YDEGEE. Trimming pared 0 bases from V and 9 bases from J, leaving 3 bases between. This CDR3 has 10 residues. DNA for the CDR3: TGTGCCAGCAGCTTGGCGGCCCAGTACTTC. Translated: CASSLAAQYF.

V and J are TRBV27 and TRBJ2-7; 7 nucleotides match TRBD1. The CDR3 has 16 amino acids. Trimming cost V 0 bases and J 6 bases; bases outside gene matches: 11. Germline V gene data show CDR1 as MNHEY and CDR2 as SMNVEV (reference sequence). The CDR3 bases are TGTGCCAGCAGTTTATCGAATACAGGGGTCACATCCGAGCAGTACTTC. It is translated as CASSLSNTGVTSEQYF.

Details on this clone: Germline is not matched at one junction end, which may reflect a read error. In nucleotides, the CDR3 is TGTGCCAGCAGCGAAGGGGACTACCCGACCTATTACAATGAGCAGTTCTTC. Amino acids: CASSEGDYPTYYNEQFF. The rearrangement uses TRBV6-1 and TRBJ2-1; 7 nucleotides align to TRBD2. The CDR3 totals 17 residues. Germline CDR1 and CDR2: MNHNS and SASEGT.

CDR3 loop: CASSLGTSGSGEQFF. The CDR3, as DNA: TGCGCCAGCAGCTTGGGGACTAGCGGGAGCGGGGAGCAGTTCTTC. The rearrangement uses TRBV5-1 and TRBJ2-1; 13 nucleotides align to TRBD2. Germline V gene sequence: CDR1 SGHRS, CDR2 YFSETQ. With 0 bases clipped from V and 10 bases from J, the junction kept 4 bases outside the gene matches. CDR3 length equals 15 residues.

The V gene is TRBV9, the J gene TRBJ1-5; no clear D. The germline CDR1 and CDR2 sequences are SGDLS and YYNGEE. With 3 bases removed from V and 5 bases from J, the gap between germline ends came to 12 bases. The CDR3 runs 14 residues. This chain's CDR3 is CASSGGEDYQPQHF. In DNA form, the CDR3 reads TGTGCCAGCAGCGGGGGTGAGGATTATCAGCCCCAGCATTTT. Drawing the rest from reference TRBV9 and TRBJ1-5, the complete variable domain is DSGVTQTPKHLITATGQRVTLRCSPRSGDLSVYWYQQSLDQGLQFLIQYYNGEERAKGNILERFSAQQFPDLHSELNLSSLELGDSALYFCASSGGEDYQPQHFGDGTRLSIL.

The V and J genes are TRBV4-3 and TRBJ2-1; the D gene is possibly TRBD1 (6 bases). Germline lookup yields CDR1 LGHNA and CDR2 YSLEER. Trimming pared 0 bases from V and 9 bases from J, leaving 15 bases between. CDR3 length equals 15 residues. CDR3 sequence reads: CASSQEWGPWVEQFF. The CDR3, as DNA: TGCGCCAGCAGCCAAGAATGGGGGCCATGGGTTGAGCAGTTCTTC.

In this sample, this clone turned up once. The V call is TRBV9, the J call TRBJ2-7; TRBD2 matches at 8 bases. V lost 0 bases and J lost 1; bases outside the gene matches: 3. The V gene's germline CDR1 is SGDLS and CDR2 YYNGEE. The CDR3 covers 15 residues. CDR3 loop: CASSVDAGGSYEQYF. The CDR3, as DNA: TGTGCCAGCAGCGTAGACGCGGGAGGATCCTACGAGCAGTACTTC.

J is TRBJ2-7 and V is TRBV2; D gene ambiguous. The CDR3 covers 11 residues. The germline CDR1 and CDR2 sequences are SNHLY and FYNNEI. Trimming shortened V by 11 bases and J by 7 bases, and 15 bases separated the two germline ends. CDR3 bases: TGTGCCTGCCTGAGTTCATGGGAGCAGTACTTC. Translated, it gives CACLSSWEQYF.

This chain links TRBV7-9 with TRBJ2-7, with TRBD2 matching 11 bases. The J segment lost 6 bases and the V segment lost 1 base, leaving 5 bases of the junction unmatched. CDR1 and CDR2 from the germline V gene are SEHNR and FQNEAQ (reference sequence). The CDR3 length is 15 residues. DNA of the CDR3: TGTGCCAGCAGCTTAGTTAGCGGGAGGGGAAGCGAGCAGTACTTC. Amino acid sequence: CASSLVSGRGSEQYF.

The chain joins TRBV10-1 to TRBJ2-5; 7 bases are shared with TRBD2. The CDR3 is made up of 14 amino acids. Germline trimming cut 5 bases from V and 0 bases from J; bases unmatched to any gene: 3. Germline V gene sequence: CDR1 WNHNN, CDR2 SYGVQD (reference sequence). CDR3 region: CASSPGGYQETQYF. DNA for the CDR3: TGCGCCAGCAGTCCCGGGGGGTACCAAGAGACCCAGTACTTC.

The chain employs TRBV21-1 and TRBJ2-7. TRBV21-1 is reported as a pseudogene. The CDR3 spans 11 residues. As DNA, the CDR3 is TGTGCCTCCATCGTCTCCTACGAGCAGTACTTC. Its translation is CASIVSYEQYF.

V and J are TRBV18 and TRBJ2-7; no clear D. V was trimmed by 2 bases and J by 5 bases, leaving 7 bases between them. The CDR3 length is 12 residues. Germline V CDR1 and CDR2: KGHSH, LQKENI. The CDR3 here is CASSPSRDEQYF. In nucleotides, the CDR3 is TGTGCCAGCTCACCATCAAGGGACGAGCAGTACTTC.

The rearrangement uses TRBV18 and TRBJ1-3; D is unclear. The CDR3 spans 15 residues. In germline, CDR1 is KGHSH, CDR2 LQKENI. V was clipped by 0 bases and J by 4 bases, with 10 bases between them. The CDR3 sequence: CASSPPGREGNTIYF. In nucleotides, the CDR3 is TGTGCCAGCTCACCACCGGGCAGAGAGGGAAACACCATATATTTT.

For this clone: Other DNA sequences in the same sample also yield this CDR3. The genes are TRBV11-2 and TRBJ2-2; D unresolved. CDR3 length: 13 residues. The germline gives CDR1 SGHAT, CDR2 FQNNGV. V was cut by 3 bases and J by 2 bases, with 4 bases left in between. The CDR3 is CASSLTNTGELFF. The CDR3 DNA reads as TGTGCCAGCAGCTTGACTAACACCGGGGAGCTGTTTTTT.

The chain uses TRBV18 and TRBJ2-5, with 10 bases lining up with TRBD2. CDR1 is KGHSH and CDR2 is LQKENI in the germline V gene. The CDR3 totals 14 residues. J lost 3 bases, V lost 3 bases, and 1 base had no gene match. The CDR3, as DNA: TGTGCCAGCTCACCGAGCGGGGGGGAAGAGACCCAGTACTTC. Amino acids: CASSPSGGEETQYF.

The chain is built from TRBV7-9 and TRBJ2-7; D remains ambiguous. Trimming took 4 bases from V and 2 from J, leaving 9 bases between them. Germline V gene lookup returns CDR1 SEHNR and CDR2 FQNEAQ (reference sequence). The CDR3 contains 13 residues. The CDR3 coding sequence is TGTGCCAGCAGCTCTCAAGTCCCCTACGAGCAGTACTTC. Protein: CASSSQVPYEQYF.

The rearrangement links TRBV4-2 to TRBJ1-1; no clear D. V lost 3 bases, J lost 1 base, and 6 bases lay in between. This CDR3 region has 13 residues. In germline, CDR1 is LGHNA, CDR2 YNFKEQ. CDR3 nucleotide sequence: TGTGCCAGCAGCCAGGATTGGAACACTGAAGCTTTCTTT. Amino acids: CASSQDWNTEAFF.

This rearrangement joins TRBV28 to TRBJ2-2; D is unresolved. Germline V gives CDR1 MDHEN, CDR2 SYDVKM. V was cut by 1 base and J by 6 bases, with 12 bases left in between. The CDR3 is 15 residues long. CDR3 nucleotides: TGTGCCAGCAGTTTATTGCAGGTTACCGCCGGGGAGCTGTTTTTT. As protein: CASSLLQVTAGELFF.

The V gene is TRBV23-1, the J gene TRBJ2-7; 9 positions agree with TRBD1. TRBV23-1 counts as an open reading frame of uncertain function. The CDR3 sequence is 18 residues long. Trimming cost V 6 bases and J 7 bases; bases outside gene matches: 22. The CDR3 DNA reads as TGCGCCAGCAGCCCCCCGCTTCGGGGTCCCGGGACAGGGACAGAGCAGTACTTC. The encoded protein is CASSPPLRGPGTGTEQYF.